The present entry profiles one T cell receptor beta chain with its context. Germline-derived CDR1 and CDR2 are SGHAT and FQDESV (reference sequence). The V and J ends lost 8 bases and 3 bases respectively, with 8 bases between them. The CDR3 contains 12 residues. This sample was included in a study of blood T cell repertoires in COVID-19. Overall study context: Researchers got acute and convalescent COVID-19 samples from the United States, Italy and Spain. PBMCs, B-cell-depleted T cells, or T cells were the source of the cDNA or gDNA that made up the material.

As handled by the study authors: Researchers report that nucleated cell counts were estimated from reference gene primer amplification. Measured with immunoSEQ multiplex PCR; TCRdb has only the in-frame clones, and not every one. From that table come the V and J calls and clone size; the DNA was used to work out D and trimming. The sample includes about 76,000 clones, about 80% seen only once; the top ten take about 43%. The sequencing sample was made of peripheral blood. The TCR sequence derives from an elderly man with acute or convalescent COVID-19. V is TRBV11-1 and J is TRBJ2-1; a possible D gene is TRBD2 (5 bases). The CDR3 coding sequence is TGTGCCAGCGGGAGACTCTACAATGAGCAGTTCTTC. Translated: CASGRLYNEQFF.